The rows below give T cell receptor beta chains drawn from one sample of a study of graft-versus-host responses after intestinal transplantation. What these receptors recognize is not known. The protocol was immunoSEQ multiplex PCR, while the TCRdb copy is restricted to in-frame clones and leaves out a portion. The profile shows over 90,000 clones, 91% of them singletons. Here the sequenced sample was unstimulated CD4+ T cells sorted from spleen or lymph node cells, taken before transplant. All receptors derive from a human donor who was the organ donor for an intestinal transplant. Both conserved end residues are part of each CDR3. A D gene is named only where the DNA matches it firmly. Size is omitted from some rows. Given values are once, few, many or a class for expanded clones.

.,TRBJ1-1,.,13,TRBV5-4,TGTGCCAGCAGCTTAGAGGTGAACACTGAAGCTTTCTTT,CASSLEVNTEAFF
TRBD1,TRBJ2-7,.,14,TRBV10-3,TGTGCCATCTCCGGTACAGGGGTCACCTACGAGCAGTACTTC,CAISGTGVTYEQYF
TRBD1,TRBJ1-2,.,14,TRBV5-5,TGTGCCAGCAGCCCGACAGGGGGCGCGGGGGGCTACACCTTC,CASSPTGGAGGYTF
.,TRBJ2-7,.,15,TRBV6-1,TGTGCCAGCAGTGTTGGGTCTGGAGGGGCCTACGAGCAGTACTTC,CASSVGSGGAYEQYF
TRBD2,TRBJ2-1,.,16,TRBV30,TGTGCCTGGACCAGAGCGGGGGGGCCATCCTACAATGAGCAGTTCTTC,CAWTRAGGPSYNEQFF
.,TRBJ1-5,.,12,TRBV29-1,TGCAGCGTTGGTGCGGGCAATCAGCCCCAGCATTTT,CSVGAGNQPQHF
.,TRBJ1-1,.,19,TRBV6-1,TGTGCCAGCAGTGAATCTCCCTTCGGTCCGGGAGCAAAGAACACTGAAGCTTTCTTT,CASSESPFGPGAKNTEAFF
TRBD1,TRBJ1-2,once,15,TRBV4-1,TGCGCCAGCAGCCAAGGTGAGACAGGGCGGTATGGCTACACCTTC,CASSQGETGRYGYTF
TRBD1,TRBJ1-1,.,14,TRBV7-2,TGTGCCAGCAGCTTAGGAAGGGGGCTAGGTGAAGCTTTCTTT,CASSLGRGLGEAFF
.,TRBJ1-5,.,14,TRBV7-9,TGTGCCAGCAGCCCCGGGTCTAGCAATCAGCCCCAGCATTTT,CASSPGSSNQPQHF
TRBD2,TRBJ2-1,.,14,TRBV4-3,TGCGCCAGCATCAGTGGGACTACCTACAATGAGCAGTTCTTC,CASISGTTYNEQFF
.,TRBJ1-2,.,11,TRBV5-6,TGTGCCAGCAGCTTACAGTTCGGCTACACCTTC,CASSLQFGYTF
.,TRBJ2-7,.,16,TRBV7-2,TGTGCCAGCAGCTTAGCGTCCGGACAGACCTCCTACGAGCAGTACTTC,CASSLASGQTSYEQYF
.,TRBJ1-1,.,13,TRBV25-1,TGTGCCAGCAGCCCAACCGGCGGCATTGGGGCTTTCTTT,CASSPTGGIGAFF
TRBD2,TRBJ2-1,.,15,TRBV5-4,TGTGCCAGCAGCTTGTTTGTGGGTTCGAGGACTAGTGAGTTCTTC,CASSLFVGSRTSEFF
.,TRBJ2-7,.,15,TRBV5-1,TGCGCCAGCAGCTTGGCGACAGGGGAGGGCTACGAGCAGTACTTC,CASSLATGEGYEQYF
TRBD2,TRBJ2-2,.,15,TRBV7-2,TGTGCCAGCAGCCTTGCGGGGGGGAACACCGGGGAGCTGTTTTTT,CASSLAGGNTGELFF
.,TRBJ1-1,.,15,TRBV7-6,TGTGCCAGCAGCTTTTCCGGCACCCGCGGCACTGAAGCTTTCTTT,CASSFSGTRGTEAFF
.,TRBJ2-3,once,13,TRBV6-5,TGTGCCAGCAGTAAACAGGATACAGATACGCAGTATTTT,CASSKQDTDTQYF
.,TRBJ2-7,.,15,TRBV10-1,TGCGCCAGCAGCCCGAAACCGGGTTCTTCCTACGAGCAGTACTTC,CASSPKPGSSYEQYF
.,TRBJ2-6,.,17,TRBV5-1,TGCGCCAGCAGCTTGGGGGCGGGGAAGTCTGGGGCCAACGTCCTGACTTTC,CASSLGAGKSGANVLTF
TRBD1,TRBJ1-3,.,16,TRBV5-4,TGTGCCAGCAGCTTTGCCGGGACAGGGAGTGGAAACACCATATATTTT,CASSFAGTGSGNTIYF
.,TRBJ2-7,.,16,TRBV18,TGTGCCAGCTCACCTACCGCGGGGCTTAGCTCCTACGAGCAGTACTTC,CASSPTAGLSSYEQYF
TRBD2,TRBJ2-7,once,14,TRBV28,TGTGCCAGCAGTTTTCCGACTAGCGGCTACGAGCAGTACTTC,CASSFPTSGYEQYF
.,TRBJ1-3,few,15,TRBV7-2,TGTGCCAGCAGCTTAGCAGGAGGCACTGGAAACACCATATATTTT,CASSLAGGTGNTIYF
TRBD2,TRBJ2-2,.,17,TRBV4-3,TGCGCCAGCAGCCAAGATTCTAGAAGCGGGGGGGCCCGGGAGCTGTTTTTT,CASSQDSRSGGARELFF
TRBD2,TRBJ2-1,.,17,TRBV27,TGTGCCAGCAGTTTAGCGGGGGGGCAAAGCTCCTACAATGAGCAGTTCTTC,CASSLAGGQSSYNEQFF
.,TRBJ2-3,.,17,TRBV5-1,TGCGCCAGCAGCTTGGCGGTGGGACACAAAGAGGGGGATACGCAGTATTTT,CASSLAVGHKEGDTQYF
TRBD1,TRBJ2-3,.,17,TRBV2,TGTGCCAGCAAGGAGGACAGGGGTTTTTTGCACACAGATACGCAGTATTTT,CASKEDRGFLHTDTQYF